One sample yielded the 5 T cell receptor beta chains listed below, sequenced in a study of blood T cell repertoires in COVID-19. The method was immunoSEQ multiplex PCR; TCRdb's version includes in-frame clones alone and lacks a portion of them. The data show a few hundred thousand clones, over 75% seen once. Sequenced material: PBMCs or T cells enriched from blood (not recorded which). Receptor source: a woman aged 25 to 39 who had recovered from COVID-19.

The rearrangement uses TRBV6-4 and TRBJ2-2; a weak D match, TRBD1 (6 bases). This CDR3 has 14 residues. With 3 bases removed from V and 1 base from J, the gap between germline ends came to 6 bases. CDR1 is MRHNA and CDR2 is SNTAGT in the germline V gene. The CDR3 here is CASSEGQNTGELFF. DNA for the CDR3: TGTGCCAGCAGTGAGGGACAGAACACCGGGGAGCTGTTTTTT.

This clone was observed a handful of times. The chain joins TRBV6-5 to TRBJ2-2; 11 positions agree with TRBD1. V shed 6 bases and J 3 bases; nucleotides not matched to a gene: 0. The length of the CDR3 is 14 residues. Germline V gene lookup returns CDR1 MNHEY and CDR2 SVGAGI. CDR3 sequence: CASRGQGDTGELFF. CDR3 nucleotides: TGTGCCAGCAGGGGACAGGGGGACACCGGGGAGCTGTTTTTT.

CDR3 protein: CASSPELGTGAPDTQYF. The CDR3 DNA sequence: TGCGCCAGCAGCCCGGAGCTAGGGACAGGGGCCCCAGATACGCAGTATTTT. The chain links TRBV5-1 to TRBJ2-3; 10 bases map to TRBD1. J was trimmed by 4 bases and V by 4 bases; bases with no gene match: 12. Germline-derived CDR1 and CDR2 are SGHRS and YFSETQ. The CDR3 totals 17 residues. Based on the CDR3 plus reference TRBV5-1 and TRBJ2-3, the full variable domain is KAGVTQTPRYLIKTRGQQVTLSCSPISGHRSVSWYQQTPGQGLQFLFEYFSETQRNKGNFPGRFSGRQFSNSRSEMNVSTLELGDSALYLCASSPELGTGAPDTQYFGPGTRLTVL.

Only a few counts were recorded for this clone. V gene TRBV6-1 combines with J gene TRBJ1-2, with unresolved D. The V gene's germline CDR1 is MNHNS and CDR2 SASEGT. V was trimmed by 2 bases and J by 7 bases, leaving 2 bases between them. This CDR3 is 10 amino acids long. The CDR3 bases are TGTGCCAGCAGTGAACTTGGCTACACCTTC. Translation gives CASSELGYTF.

The V call is TRBV10-1, the J call TRBJ2-2; D unclear. This CDR3 is built from 13 residues. Trimming shortened V by 4 bases and J by 6 bases, and 9 bases separated the two germline ends. Germline loops: CDR1 WNHNN, CDR2 SYGVQD (reference sequence). The chain's CDR3 is CASSGLPAGELFF. CDR3 DNA: TGCGCCAGCAGTGGGTTACCGGCCGGGGAGCTGTTTTTT.